This is a list of T cell receptor beta chains from one sample in a study of blood T cell repertoires in COVID-19. Clones were sequenced by immunoSEQ multiplex PCR, and TCRdb holds only the in-frame ones, with some missing. Here the sample spans approximately 200,000 clones, 80% to 90% being singletons. The sequenced sample was PBMCs or T cells enriched from blood (not recorded which). All receptors come from a man aged 25-40 years who had recovered from COVID-19. CDR3s include the opening cysteine and the closing phenylalanine or tryptophan. The D gene is left open where the match is weak. Size tells how often a clone was seen (once, few, many) or the class of an expanded clone, and some rows leave it out.

j_call clone_size v_call d_call cdr3_aa cdr3_nt
TRBJ2-7 - TRBV6-1 - CASSEAPNSGRSSYEQYF TGTGCCAGCAGTGAAGCCCCGAACAGTGGCCGAAGCTCCTACGAGCAGTACTTC
TRBJ1-1 - TRBV7-2 TRBD1 CASSLGHRGYTEAFF TGTGCCAGCAGCTTGGGGCACAGGGGTTACACTGAAGCTTTCTTT
TRBJ2-2 - TRBV19 TRBD1 CASRGQSPNTGELFF TGTGCCAGTAGGGGACAGAGCCCGAACACCGGGGAGCTGTTTTTT
TRBJ1-1 - TRBV5-4 TRBD1 CASSPDPGGTEAFF TGTGCCAGCAGCCCCGACCCAGGGGGCACTGAAGCTTTCTTT
TRBJ1-3 - TRBV7-9 - CATPRVGDRSGNTIYF TGTGCCACCCCACGGGTCGGAGATCGCTCTGGAAACACCATATATTTT
TRBJ1-2 - TRBV19 - CASSSSRQATYGYTF TGTGCCAGTAGTAGTTCCCGACAGGCCACCTATGGCTACACCTTC
TRBJ1-1 - TRBV6-5 - CASSSSARNTEAFF TGTGCCAGCAGTTCCTCAGCGAGGAACACTGAAGCTTTCTTT
TRBJ2-2 - TRBV2 - CASTYEGTGELFF TGTGCCAGCACCTATGAGGGAACCGGGGAGCTGTTTTTT
TRBJ1-3 - TRBV29-1 - CSVQPQGPGNTIYF TGCAGCGTCCAGCCACAGGGACCTGGAAACACCATATATTTT
TRBJ1-2 - TRBV5-5 TRBD1 CASSARDRGGYTF TGTGCCAGCAGCGCCCGGGACAGGGGTGGCTACACCTTC
TRBJ2-7 - TRBV5-5 - CASSSLRVYEQYF TGTGCCAGCAGCTCCCTCAGGGTCTACGAGCAGTACTTC
TRBJ1-1 - TRBV15 TRBD1 CATSFRTGEAFF TGTGCCACCAGCTTCCGGACAGGGGAAGCTTTCTTT
TRBJ1-6 - TRBV29-1 TRBD1 CSVGDSNNSPLHF TGCAGCGTTGGGGACAGCAATAATTCACCCCTCCACTTT
TRBJ1-1 - TRBV27 - CASSFGYGSEAFF TGTGCCAGCAGTTTTGGGTACGGGTCTGAAGCTTTCTTT
TRBJ2-2 - TRBV15 - CATSRDGRNTGELFF TGTGCCACCAGCAGAGATGGGAGGAACACCGGGGAGCTGTTTTTT
TRBJ2-7 once TRBV6-2/TRBV6-3 TRBD2 CASSPSSGTSFLEQYF TGTGCCAGCAGCCCTAGCTCCGGGACTAGCTTTCTCGAGCAGTACTTC
TRBJ2-1 - TRBV29-1 TRBD1 CSVTGGSPTYNEQFF TGCAGCGTCACAGGGGGTTCCCCAACCTACAATGAGCAGTTCTTC
TRBJ2-1 - TRBV30 TRBD2 CAWSVLAGVRNEQFF TGTGCCTGGAGTGTACTGGCGGGAGTCCGCAATGAGCAGTTCTTC
TRBJ1-6 - TRBV11-2 TRBD1 CASSFLGQGYSPLHF TGTGCCAGCAGCTTTTTGGGACAGGGGTACTCACCCCTCCACTTT
TRBJ1-1 - TRBV6-1 TRBD1 CASSENVSGGRGAEAFF TGTGCCAGCAGTGAAAATGTGTCAGGGGGTAGAGGGGCTGAAGCTTTCTTT
TRBJ2-3 - TRBV29-1 TRBD2 CSVVSGGTDTQYF TGCAGCGTTGTATCGGGAGGGACAGATACGCAGTATTTT
TRBJ1-2 - TRBV7-2 - CASSLYTGTNYGYTF TGTGCCAGCAGCTTATATACAGGGACTAACTATGGCTACACCTTC
TRBJ2-7 - TRBV10-3 TRBD2 CAISGGGAHEQYF TGTGCCATCAGTGGCGGGGGGGCCCACGAGCAGTACTTC
TRBJ2-3 - TRBV11-2 TRBD1 CASSFGGTGATDTQYF TGTGCCAGCAGCTTTGGGGGGACAGGGGCCACAGATACGCAGTATTTT
TRBJ1-4 - TRBV7-2 TRBD1 CASSPRQGIGEKLFF TGTGCCAGCAGCCCACGACAGGGTATAGGTGAAAAACTGTTTTTT
TRBJ1-2 - TRBV25-1 - CASSSFRGYGYTF TGTGCCAGCAGTTCCTTCCGAGGCTACGGCTACACCTTC
TRBJ2-5 - TRBV29-1 TRBD2 CSSGLAGRETQYF TGCAGCTCGGGACTAGCGGGTCGGGAGACCCAGTACTTC
TRBJ2-5 - TRBV5-1 - CASSQGSGETQYF TGCGCCAGCAGCCAGGGATCGGGAGAGACCCAGTACTTC
TRBJ2-7 - TRBV19 - CASTEGGYEQYF TGTGCCAGTACAGAGGGCGGGTACGAGCAGTACTTC
TRBJ2-1 - TRBV19 TRBD2 CASRIAGGYNEQFF TGTGCCAGCCGGATCGCGGGAGGTTACAATGAGCAGTTCTTC
TRBJ2-3 - TRBV5-5 TRBD1 CASSVGTGRWTDTQYF TGTGCCAGCAGCGTCGGGACAGGGAGGTGGACAGATACGCAGTATTTT
TRBJ2-7 - TRBV19 - CASSIKTGNWAGNYEQYF TGTGCCAGTAGTATAAAAACGGGGAATTGGGCTGGGAACTACGAGCAGTACTTC
TRBJ2-2 - TRBV3-1/TRBV3-2 - CASSQLAPTGELFF TGTGCCAGCAGCCAACTAGCGCCCACCGGGGAGCTGTTTTTT
TRBJ2-1 - TRBV11-3 TRBD2 CASSLTSGPFNEQFF TGTGCCAGCAGCCTCACTAGCGGCCCGTTCAATGAGCAGTTCTTC
TRBJ2-3 - TRBV6-2/TRBV6-3 TRBD1 CASSYSRDRSTDTQYF TGTGCCAGCAGTTACTCGAGGGACAGAAGCACAGATACGCAGTATTTT
TRBJ2-3 - TRBV7-2 TRBD2 CASSLVPSGSSDTQYF TGTGCCAGCAGCTTAGTTCCTAGCGGGAGTTCAGATACGCAGTATTTT
TRBJ1-1 - TRBV12-3/TRBV12-4 - CASSSGRTEAFF TGTGCCAGCAGCTCAGGTCGGACTGAAGCTTTCTTT
TRBJ2-1 - TRBV24-1 TRBD2 CATAGGTGYNEQFF TGTGCCACCGCCGGGGGGACGGGTTACAATGAGCAGTTCTTC
TRBJ1-2 - TRBV7-9 TRBD1 CASSSTGGKGYTF TGTGCCAGCAGCTCAACAGGGGGCAAAGGCTACACCTTC
TRBJ1-4 - TRBV7-9 - CASSPQGANEKLFF TGTGCCAGCAGCCCACAGGGAGCTAATGAAAAACTGTTTTTT
TRBJ2-7 - TRBV4-3 TRBD1 CASSQDGTGVEQYF TGCGCCAGCAGCCAAGACGGTACAGGGGTTGAGCAGTACTTC
TRBJ2-7 - TRBV9 TRBD1 CASSATGTGGYEQYF TGTGCCAGCAGCGCCACCGGGACAGGGGGCTACGAGCAGTACTTC
TRBJ1-3 - TRBV3-1/TRBV3-2 - CASSQGGGVSGNTIYF TGTGCCAGCAGCCAAGGAGGAGGGGTCAGCGGAAACACCATATATTTT
TRBJ1-1 once TRBV7-9 TRBD1 CASTDRQGTEAFF TGTGCCAGCACTGACAGACAGGGCACTGAAGCTTTCTTT